This T cell receptor (beta chain) was identified during a study of shared clonotypes between healthy human individuals. Into CD45RA+ naive and CD45RA-negative memory subsets, the CD4+ cells were split. For every subset, genomic DNA was evenly distributed across several immunoSEQ plates. Assay: immunoSEQ multiplex PCR; the TCRdb copy retains only in-frame clones and omits some. The sample consists of millions of clones, 95% of them appearing once. As to this clone: A junction end diverges from the germline sequence, so it may reflect a read error.

CDR3 length equals 14 residues. Germline V gene lookup returns CDR1 SGHVS and CDR2 FQNEAQ. The V and J genes are TRBV7-8 and TRBJ2-2; D ambiguous. The sample taken for sequencing was naive CD4+ T cells sorted from blood. Subset here: CD45RA+ positively selected. This TCR was sampled from a man aged 18 to 30 in good health. CDR3 nucleotides: TGTGCCAGCAGATTAATAGTGAACGCCGGGGAGCTGTTTTTT. It yields the protein CASRLIVNAGELFF.